This is a list of T cell receptor beta chains from one sample in a study of molecular identifiers for immune sequencing clone quantification. TCRdb reprocessed the PCR reads via MiXCR and lists one record per CDR3 protein. The data hold several thousand distinct CDR3 sequences, with approximately 15% observed a single time. The sequenced material came from naive CD8+ T cells from blood, with Jurkat cell RNA spiked in. The receptors here all came from a human donor in good health. Some libraries in this study had Jurkat cell RNA spiked in. Both conserved end residues are part of each CDR3. The D gene is left open where the match is weak. Size is stated for part of the rows, as once, few or many counts, or as a class when the clone is expanded.

size | length | J | V | D | CDR3 | DNA
medium-sized | 16 | TRBJ2-3 | TRBV7-2 | . | CASSSGAGGVADTQYF | TGTGCCAGCAGCTCCGGGGCGGGTGGTGTGGCAGATACGCAGTATTTT
medium-sized | 13 | TRBJ2-3 | TRBV6-5 | . | CASSPIIRDTQYF | TGTGCCAGCAGTCCCATAATTAGAGATACGCAGTATTTT
. | 15 | TRBJ2-7 | TRBV20-1 | TRBD2 | CGARGLASPFHEQYF | TGCGGTGCTAGAGGACTAGCGAGCCCGTTCCACGAGCAGTACTTC
many | 13 | TRBJ2-1 | TRBV11-2 | . | CASSLVWYNEQFF | TGTGCCAGCAGCTTAGTGTGGTACAATGAGCAGTTCTTC
many | 14 | TRBJ1-3 | TRBV19 | . | CASTAGREGNTIYF | TGTGCCAGTACCGCGGGAAGGGAAGGAAACACCATATATTTT
few | 12 | TRBJ2-7 | TRBV6-2/TRBV6-3 | . | CASSQDGYEQYF | TGTGCCAGCAGTCAGGACGGCTACGAGCAGTACTTC
many | 15 | TRBJ1-1 | TRBV5-4 | TRBD1 | CASSLEQGAYTEAFF | TGTGCCAGCAGCTTGGAACAGGGGGCGTACACTGAAGCTTTCTTT
many | 16 | TRBJ2-6 | TRBV6-2/TRBV6-3 | . | CASSPVWGSGANVLTF | TGTGCCAGCAGTCCGGTTTGGGGCTCTGGGGCCAACGTCCTGACTTTC
medium-sized | 16 | TRBJ1-5 | TRBV28 | TRBD1 | CASRYDYRGSNQPQHF | TGTGCCAGCAGGTACGACTACAGGGGGTCCAATCAGCCCCAGCATTTT
medium-sized | 12 | TRBJ2-1 | TRBV6-2/TRBV6-3 | . | CASSPPRNEQFF | TGTGCCAGCAGTCCCCCCCGCAATGAGCAGTTCTTC
medium-sized | 14 | TRBJ2-5 | TRBV6-2/TRBV6-3 | . | CATGGRLAQETQYF | TGTGCCACAGGGGGTCGACTAGCCCAAGAGACCCAGTACTTC
. | 14 | TRBJ2-1 | TRBV20-1 | . | CSARDKGGCNERFF | TGCAGTGCTAGAGATAAGGGCGGTTGCAATGAGCGGTTCTTC
few | 15 | TRBJ2-3 | TRBV7-7 | . | CASSSSPDLGDTQYF | TGTGCTAGCAGCTCCTCACCGGATCTGGGAGATACGCAGTATTTT
many | 15 | TRBJ2-2 | TRBV2 | . | CASSDLLPLTGELFF | TGTGCCAGCAGTGATCTCCTACCCCTCACCGGGGAGCTGTTTTTT